This is a list of T cell receptor beta chains from one sample in a study of shared clonotypes between healthy human individuals. Data came from immunoSEQ multiplex PCR; TCRdb stores just in-frame clones and leaves some out. The sample has about 1.5 million clones; approximately 98% are singletons. Sequencing was carried out using naive CD4+ T cells sorted from blood. The source is a man younger than 40 in good health. Each CDR3 is given with its conserved first and last residue. D genes are given only for firm matches. Some rows have no size entry. The others give once, few or many, or a class for an expanded clone.

d_gene	abundance	j_gene	v_gene	CDR3aa	CDR3nt
TRBD2	.	TRBJ2-1	TRBV5-1	CASSSLAGAYNEQFF	TGCGCCAGCAGCAGTCTAGCGGGAGCCTACAATGAGCAGTTCTTC
TRBD2	.	TRBJ2-1	TRBV5-1	CASSLGLAGNSYNEQFF	TGCGCCAGCAGCCTGGGACTAGCGGGAAACTCCTACAATGAGCAGTTCTTC
.	.	TRBJ2-5	TRBV7-9	CASISQRYQETQYF	TGTGCCAGTATTTCACAGCGGTACCAAGAGACCCAGTACTTC
.	.	TRBJ2-7	TRBV7-2	CASSSRDTLSYEQYF	TGTGCCAGCAGTTCCCGGGACACCCTCTCCTACGAGCAGTACTTC
.	.	TRBJ1-1	TRBV19	CASSRQPPGPYSQHYEAFF	TGTGCCAGTAGCAGACAACCGCCGGGACCGTATTCCCAACACTACGAAGCTTTCTTT
.	once	TRBJ2-7	TRBV19	CASSILGAGFNEQYF	TGTGCCAGTAGTATCCTAGGGGCTGGTTTCAACGAGCAGTACTTC
TRBD1	.	TRBJ1-1	TRBV14	CASSRRTGSLNTEAFF	TGTGCCAGCAGCCGCAGGACAGGAAGCCTGAACACTGAAGCTTTCTTT
.	.	TRBJ2-7	TRBV6-6	CASSYWYRGSSYEQYF	TGTGCCAGCAGTTACTGGTATCGGGGGTCCTCCTACGAGCAGTACTTC
.	.	TRBJ2-1	TRBV7-9	CASSPPRGGSYNEQFF	TGTGCCAGCAGCCCCCCTAGGGGCGGGTCCTACAATGAGCAGTTCTTC
.	.	TRBJ2-2	TRBV18	CASSPVQRNTGELFF	TGTGCCAGCTCACCAGTCCAGCGGAACACCGGGGAGCTGTTTTTT
.	.	TRBJ2-7	TRBV10-2	CASRDFPYEQYF	TGCGCCAGCCGGGACTTTCCCTACGAGCAGTACTTC
.	.	TRBJ1-1	TRBV19	CASTLPGLGHRAFF	TGTGCCAGTACCCTTCCGGGACTTGGACATAGAGCTTTCTTT
.	.	TRBJ2-7	TRBV2	CASSPPRYEQYF	TGTGCCAGCAGCCCGCCCCGCTACGAGCAGTACTTC
.	.	TRBJ1-5	TRBV6-1	CASSEARGRFSSNQPQHF	TGTGCCAGCAGTGAAGCCCGGGGGCGCTTTAGTAGCAATCAGCCCCAGCATTTT
TRBD2	.	TRBJ2-1	TRBV6-5	CASRRTSGRDEQFF	TGTGCCAGCAGGAGGACTAGCGGGAGAGATGAGCAGTTCTTC
.	.	TRBJ1-5	TRBV5-6	CASSGQGLSNQPQHF	TGTGCCAGCAGCGGGCAGGGACTTAGCAATCAGCCCCAGCATTTT
.	.	TRBJ2-5	TRBV30	CAWAWRETQYF	TGTGCCTGGGCTTGGAGGGAGACCCAGTACTTC
TRBD1	.	TRBJ2-7	TRBV10-1	CASIAGGPGAEQYF	TGCGCCAGCATTGCAGGGGGCCCTGGAGCCGAGCAGTACTTC
.	.	TRBJ1-4	TRBV15	CATSGRVGQGFRKLFF	TGTGCCACCAGCGGTAGGGTGGGGCAGGGTTTTAGGAAACTGTTTTTT
TRBD1	.	TRBJ2-7	TRBV28	CASRWGTGTYEQYF	TGTGCCAGCAGGTGGGGGACAGGGACCTACGAGCAGTACTTC
.	.	TRBJ2-1	TRBV28	CASRDSIKEQFF	TGTGCCAGCAGGGACTCCATCAAGGAGCAGTTCTTC
.	.	TRBJ2-3	TRBV29-1	CSVDETTSTDTQYF	TGCAGCGTCGATGAAACCACTAGCACAGATACGCAGTATTTT
.	.	TRBJ1-1	TRBV5-5	CASSRQWENAEAFF	TGTGCCAGCAGCCGTCAGTGGGAAAATGCTGAAGCTTTCTTT
TRBD2	.	TRBJ2-1	TRBV7-9	CAMQSPKSTGGLYNEQFF	TGTGCCATGCAGAGCCCTAAGTCGACGGGAGGACTATACAATGAGCAGTTCTTC
.	.	TRBJ1-1	TRBV7-8	CASSLVPSQGKNTEAFF	TGTGCCAGCAGCTTAGTCCCCAGTCAAGGGAAGAACACTGAAGCTTTCTTT
.	.	TRBJ2-1	TRBV19	CASSIDSGVYNEQFF	TGTGCCAGTAGTATAGACTCAGGGGTCTACAATGAGCAGTTCTTC
.	.	TRBJ1-1	TRBV29-1	CSVRTTNTEAFF	TGCAGCGTCCGGACAACGAACACTGAAGCTTTCTTT
TRBD1	.	TRBJ2-7	TRBV7-9	CASTSIETGVTEQYF	TGTGCCAGCACCTCCATCGAGACAGGGGTGACCGAGCAGTACTTC
.	.	TRBJ1-3	TRBV11-2	CASSLHVFSGNTIYF	TGTGCCAGCAGCTTACACGTATTCTCTGGAAACACCATATATTTT
.	.	TRBJ1-5	TRBV6-5	CASSYRGYSNQPQHF	TGTGCCAGCAGTTACCGGGGGTATAGCAATCAGCCCCAGCATTTT
.	once	TRBJ1-2	TRBV10-2	CASSATAIGGYTF	TGCGCCAGCTCTGCTACGGCGATCGGCGGTTACACCTTC
.	.	TRBJ1-5	TRBV7-8	CASSLVQGRGNQPQHF	TGTGCCAGCAGCTTAGTACAGGGAAGAGGCAATCAGCCCCAGCATTTT
TRBD1	.	TRBJ1-4	TRBV2	CASRRTGGLYEKLFF	TGTGCCAGCAGAAGGACAGGGGGCTTGTATGAAAAACTGTTTTTT
TRBD1	.	TRBJ2-1	TRBV27	CASSARDRGYNEQFF	TGTGCCAGCAGCGCTCGGGACAGGGGCTACAATGAGCAGTTCTTC
.	.	TRBJ1-1	TRBV5-1	CASSLTWDTEAFF	TGCGCCAGCAGCTTGACCTGGGACACTGAAGCTTTCTTT
.	.	TRBJ2-7	TRBV6-5	CASSNSGYRGGEQYF	TGTGCCAGCAGCAACTCAGGGTACAGGGGAGGCGAGCAGTACTTC
.	.	TRBJ2-5	TRBV7-8	CASSSFRYQETQYF	TGTGCCAGCAGCTCGTTTAGATACCAAGAGACCCAGTACTTC
.	.	TRBJ1-4	TRBV15	CATSARLNEKLFF	TGTGCCACCAGCGCCCGTCTAAATGAAAAACTGTTTTTT
TRBD2	.	TRBJ2-5	TRBV7-8	CASSFSGRKETQYF	TGTGCCAGCAGCTTTAGCGGGAGGAAAGAGACCCAGTACTTC
.	.	TRBJ1-4	TRBV5-1	CASSEQGLEKLFF	TGCGCCAGCAGCGAGCAGGGCCTTGAAAAACTGTTTTTT
.	.	TRBJ1-1	TRBV5-1	CASSLPGGTEAFF	TGCGCCAGCAGCTTGCCAGGAGGGACTGAAGCTTTCTTT
.	.	TRBJ1-4	TRBV5-6	CASSLLTQNEKLFF	TGTGCCAGCAGCTTGTTGACCCAAAATGAAAAACTGTTTTTT
TRBD2	.	TRBJ2-7	TRBV9	CASSAGLAGKSYEQYF	TGTGCCAGCAGCGCTGGACTAGCGGGAAAGTCCTACGAGCAGTACTTC
TRBD2	.	TRBJ2-6	TRBV11-2	CASSLVGGSNKANVLTF	TGTGCCAGCAGCTTAGTGGGAGGGTCGAATAAAGCCAACGTCCTGACTTTC
.	.	TRBJ2-7	TRBV29-1	CSVVDTYEQYF	TGCAGCGTTGTGGACACCTACGAGCAGTACTTC
.	.	TRBJ1-5	TRBV2	CASIREAVSNQPQHF	TGTGCCAGCATTCGAGAGGCGGTTAGCAATCAGCCCCAGCATTTT
TRBD1	.	TRBJ2-5	TRBV5-1	CASSPGQVQETQYF	TGCGCCAGCAGCCCTGGACAGGTTCAAGAGACCCAGTACTTC
.	.	TRBJ1-4	TRBV5-1	CASSFGTGGMREKLFF	TGCGCCAGCAGCTTCGGGACGGGAGGGATGAGAGAAAAACTGTTTTTT
.	.	TRBJ1-1	TRBV5-6	CASSFTGMNTEAFF	TGTGCCAGCAGCTTTACAGGCATGAACACTGAAGCTTTCTTT
TRBD2	.	TRBJ2-2	TRBV5-5	CASSLALAGGGTGELFF	TGTGCCAGCAGCTTGGCCTTAGCGGGAGGGGGCACCGGGGAGCTGTTTTTT